This TCR beta chain was captured by sequencing in a study of control samples from healthy donors and cancer patients. The V gene's germline CDR1 is SGHTA and CDR2 FQGTGA. The V gene lost 0 bases and the J gene lost 7 bases, with 7 bases spanning the gap. The CDR3 is 13 amino acids. Data came from immunoSEQ multiplex PCR; TCRdb stores just in-frame clones and leaves some out. The sample consists of 130,000 to 150,000 clones, 80% to 95% of them appearing once. This sequence joins TRBV7-3 and TRBJ2-1; no definite D call. The receptor was isolated from a man between 18 and 35 years old in good health. The sample comprised blood. Here the CDR3 reads CASSLTIKNEQFF. The CDR3 DNA sequence: TGTGCCAGCAGCTTAACCATCAAGAATGAGCAGTTCTTC.